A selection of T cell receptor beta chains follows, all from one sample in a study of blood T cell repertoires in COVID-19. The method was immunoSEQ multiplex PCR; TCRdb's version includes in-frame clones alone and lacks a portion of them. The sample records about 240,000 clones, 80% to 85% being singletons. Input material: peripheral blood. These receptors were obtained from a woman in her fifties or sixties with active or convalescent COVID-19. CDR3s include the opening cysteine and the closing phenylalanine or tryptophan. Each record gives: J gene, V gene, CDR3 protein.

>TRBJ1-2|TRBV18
CASSRTGGKDGYTF
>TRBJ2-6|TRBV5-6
CASSFYSGANVLTF
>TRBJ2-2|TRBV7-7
CASSSRVGSQGTGELFF
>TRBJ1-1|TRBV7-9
CASSLTGTGGTEAFF
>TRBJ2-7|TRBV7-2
CASSTRLAGESYEQYF
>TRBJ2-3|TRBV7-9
CASTLEKRRGDTQYF
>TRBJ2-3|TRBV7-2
CASSSGLAGADTQYF
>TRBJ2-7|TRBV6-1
CASSDLAGAPEQYF
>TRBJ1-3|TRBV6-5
CASRRQGENTIYF
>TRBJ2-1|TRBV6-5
CASSYSQGAVYNEQFF
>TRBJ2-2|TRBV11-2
CASSPYNTGELFF
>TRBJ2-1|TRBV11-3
CASSLGGANEQFF
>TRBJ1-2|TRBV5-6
CASSLVGTGGASGYTF
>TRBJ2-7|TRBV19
CASRDRGSYEQYF
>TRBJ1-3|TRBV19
CASSVNRGAGNTIYF
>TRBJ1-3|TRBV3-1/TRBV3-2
CASSQGGRLFTPSGNTIYF
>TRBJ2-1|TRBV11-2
CASSLGTGNEQFF
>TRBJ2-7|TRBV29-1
CSASAQRGARPYEQYF
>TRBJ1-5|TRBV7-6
CASSLLQGWNQPQHF
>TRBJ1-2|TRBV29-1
CSVERGGYGYTF
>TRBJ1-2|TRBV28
CASSPLGDDEGDYGYTF
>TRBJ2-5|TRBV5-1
CASSLVGGQETQYF
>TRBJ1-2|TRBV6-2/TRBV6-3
CASSPGFGGYTF
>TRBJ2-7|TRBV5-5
CASSWDSRYEQYF
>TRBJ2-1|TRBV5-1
CASSLVSGGVDEQFF
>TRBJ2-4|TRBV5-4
CASSLQGGGAILSKNIQYF
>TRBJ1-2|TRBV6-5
CASSYRGGTYGYTF
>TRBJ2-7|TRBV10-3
CAIRRDTDYEQYF
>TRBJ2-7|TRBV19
CASSIEPGLYEQYF
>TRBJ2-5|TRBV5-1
CASSFGGTSPRWKETQYF
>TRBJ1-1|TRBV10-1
CASSEGTGVDGTEAFF
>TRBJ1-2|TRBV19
CASNPQESLAGYTF
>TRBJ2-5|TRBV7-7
CASSPQNLPGGRETQYF
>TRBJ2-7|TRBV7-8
CASSSPSGGTYEQYF
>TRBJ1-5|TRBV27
CASTSNRGRFQPQHF
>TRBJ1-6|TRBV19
CASSSLDRVNSPLHF
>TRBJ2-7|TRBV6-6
CASSYSGQGYEQYF
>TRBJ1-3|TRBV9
CASSVAQGASSGNTIYF
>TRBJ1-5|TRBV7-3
CASSSTGGMFQPQHF
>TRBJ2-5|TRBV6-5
CASTPGTQQETQYF
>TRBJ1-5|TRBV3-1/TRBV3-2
CASSQDWGGGQPQHF
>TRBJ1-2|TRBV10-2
CASSMDRVYGYTF
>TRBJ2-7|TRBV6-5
CASSYTGTPNYEQYF
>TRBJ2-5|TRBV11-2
CASSLDLEGTETQYF
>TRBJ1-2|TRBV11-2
CASSLDRLKRYGYTF
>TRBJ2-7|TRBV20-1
CSAPVGYEQYF
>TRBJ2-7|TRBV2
CASSPRDEQYF
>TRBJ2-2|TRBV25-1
CASSETVTSKRELFF
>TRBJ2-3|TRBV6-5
CASSYSSGGVGTQYF
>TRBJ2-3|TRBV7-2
CASSLFRVDTQYF
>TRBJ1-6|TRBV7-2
CASSSRDRFNSPLHF
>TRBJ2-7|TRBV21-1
CASNPARTGIWGYYEQYF
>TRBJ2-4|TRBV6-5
CASRDSWANIQYF
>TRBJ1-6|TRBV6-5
CASSLGRQHNSPLHF
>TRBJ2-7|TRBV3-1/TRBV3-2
CASSLRRETYEQYF
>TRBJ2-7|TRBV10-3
CAISPGQGTYEQYF
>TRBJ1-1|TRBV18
CASSPSAGRWGTEAFF
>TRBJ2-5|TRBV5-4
CASSLGGGGSQETQYF
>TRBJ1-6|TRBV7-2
CASSLGPGSNSPLHF
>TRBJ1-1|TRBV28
CASSQGGGGWYTEAFF